Listed below are T cell receptor beta chains from one sample, sequenced in a study of cytomegalovirus exposure and HLA in healthy donors. Assay used: immunoSEQ multiplex PCR; TCRdb lists only in-frame clones, some missing. Reported are around 140,000 clones; the ten largest clones contain under 2%. Sequences were obtained from PBMCs. The receptors derive from a woman between 45 and 65 years old in good health and CMV-seronegative. The CDR3 runs from the conserved cysteine through the conserved F or W. The D gene is left open where the match is weak.

D gene	J gene	V gene	CDR3 DNA	CDR3 protein
TRBD1	TRBJ2-2	TRBV29-1	TGCAGCGCTGGGACAGCTTCGAACACCGGGGAGCTGTTTTTT	CSAGTASNTGELFF
-	TRBJ1-4	TRBV6-1	TGTGCCAGCTCAGGACTGCGCCAAATTGAAAAACTGTTTTTT	CASSGLRQIEKLFF
-	TRBJ2-7	TRBV4-3	TGCGCCAGCAGCCAAGAGGGGAGAGGGTCCAACGAGCAGTACTTC	CASSQEGRGSNEQYF
TRBD2	TRBJ2-2	TRBV4-2	TGTGCCAGCAGCCATAGGCGATCCGGCGGGGGGGCCCGTGCGGACACCGGGGAGCTGTTTTTT	CASSHRRSGGGARADTGELFF
TRBD2	TRBJ2-1	TRBV4-2	TGTGCCAGCAGCCTCCAGCCGCTAGCGGGGGGCTACAATGAGCAGTTCTTC	CASSLQPLAGGYNEQFF
-	TRBJ1-4	TRBV19	TGTGCCAGTAGTATATCCCAACAGGGAGAAAAACTGTTTTTT	CASSISQQGEKLFF
-	TRBJ2-1	TRBV6-5	TGTGCCAGCAGTTATGGCGGCTACAATGAGCAGTTCTTC	CASSYGGYNEQFF
-	TRBJ2-2	TRBV7-8	TGTGCCAGCAGCCCGCGGGGAAGCGGGTCCATGTACACCGGGGAGCTGTTTTTT	CASSPRGSGSMYTGELFF
-	TRBJ1-2	TRBV9	TGTGCCAGCAGCACGCGGGGGGTAAGCTATGGCTACACCTTC	CASSTRGVSYGYTF
TRBD1	TRBJ1-5	TRBV5-6	TGTGCCAGCAGCCTAGGACAGGGTGGTCAGCCCCAGCATTTT	CASSLGQGGQPQHF
-	TRBJ2-3	TRBV10-3	TGTGCCAATAGGGGTGTAAGCACAGATACGCAGTATTTT	CANRGVSTDTQYF
TRBD1	TRBJ1-1	TRBV9	TGTGCCAGCAGCCCTCTAGGACAGGTTGTTACTGAAGCTTTCTTT	CASSPLGQVVTEAFF
-	TRBJ1-2	TRBV6-1	TGTGCCAGCAGTGAAGCGGGGCAGATGTATGGCTACACCTTC	CASSEAGQMYGYTF
-	TRBJ2-3	TRBV29-1	TGCACCGTTCGGCAGGGCCGCACAGATACGCAGTATTTT	CTVRQGRTDTQYF
-	TRBJ2-7	TRBV30	TGTGCCTGGGGCTCTTCGCGGGAGCAGTACTTC	CAWGSSREQYF
-	TRBJ1-2	TRBV19	TGTGCCAGTACCACGGGAGGGAATGGCTACACCTTC	CASTTGGNGYTF